The TCR beta chain described here comes from a study of cytomegalovirus exposure and HLA in healthy donors. Overall study context: A later analysis reported the same platform for the 100 to 150 validation repertoires and the 650 to 750 first-cohort repertoires. Findings and caveats of the study: The authors enumerated under 200 TCR beta chains as linked to cytomegalovirus. A subsequent analysis found that TCR clusters from the first cohort also tended to co-occur in the roughly 120 validation repertoires, with 90% to 95% of cluster scores above 0.

Method: immunoSEQ multiplex PCR; TCRdb's copy keeps in-frame clones and lacks some. The data show about 79,000 clones, with 90% to 95% seen just once and approximately 4% held by the top ten. Of note for this clone: Antigen: not known.

Germline CDR1 reads MDHEN; CDR2 reads SYDVKM. The ends lost 6 bases at V and 6 bases at J; junction bases unmatched: 13. The CDR3 loop spans 16 amino acids. The donors were members of the validation cohort, which comprised about 120 subjects and was separate from the first cohort of roughly 700 subjects. This receptor was taken from a woman aged 25 to 39 in good health and CMV-seronegative. V is TRBV28 and J is TRBJ2-3; 9 bases are shared with TRBD2. Sequenced: PBMCs. CDR3 in amino acids: CASSPGGAGGRDTQYF. The CDR3 coding sequence is TGTGCCAGCAGCCCCGGGGGAGCGGGGGGTAGGGATACGCAGTATTTT.